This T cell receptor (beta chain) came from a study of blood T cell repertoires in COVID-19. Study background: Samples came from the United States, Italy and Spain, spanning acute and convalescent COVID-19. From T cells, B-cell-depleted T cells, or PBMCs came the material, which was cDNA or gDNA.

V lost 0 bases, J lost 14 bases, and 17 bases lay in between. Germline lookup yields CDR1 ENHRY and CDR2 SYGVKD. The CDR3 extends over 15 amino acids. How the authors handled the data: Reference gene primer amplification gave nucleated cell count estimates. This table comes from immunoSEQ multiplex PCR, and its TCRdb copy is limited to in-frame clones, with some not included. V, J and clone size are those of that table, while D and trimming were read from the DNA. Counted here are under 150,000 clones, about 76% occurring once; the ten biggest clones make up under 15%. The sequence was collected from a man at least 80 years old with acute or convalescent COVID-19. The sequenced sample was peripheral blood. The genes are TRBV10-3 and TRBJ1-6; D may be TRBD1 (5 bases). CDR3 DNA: TGTGCCATCAGTGAGTCGATCGGGGGTTGGGAGGCCCTCCACTTT. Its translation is CAISESIGGWEALHF.